The clone carrying this TCR beta chain was picked up a small number of times. V dropped 0 bases and J dropped 6 bases, with 7 bases sitting between them. This CDR3 is 13 amino acids long. Looked up from germline, CDR1 is SGHRS and CDR2 is YFSETQ. This sample stems from a study of blood T cell repertoires in COVID-19. Overall study: Samples of COVID-19 (acute and convalescent) were obtained from the United States, Italy and Spain. The cDNA or gDNA used as material had been derived from T cells, B-cell-depleted T cells, or PBMCs.

Per the authors' pipeline: Estimation of nucleated cell counts was performed using reference gene primer amplification. Libraries were prepared by immunoSEQ multiplex PCR; TCRdb keeps only in-frame clonotypes and omits some of them. From that table come the V and J calls and clone size; the DNA was used to work out D and trimming. Found here are 48,000 or so clones, 85% to 90% of them singletons; the top ten hold 5% to 7%. This chain connects TRBV5-1 to TRBJ2-1; D is undetermined. The sample comprised peripheral blood. The receptor was isolated from a woman between 55 and 75 years old with acute or convalescent COVID-19. DNA of the CDR3: TGCGCCAGCAGCTTGGCGGCGGCCAATGAGCAGTTCTTC. It translates to CASSLAAANEQFF.